Shown below are 15 T cell receptor beta chains from a single sample sequenced in a study of T-cell reconstitution after alpha-beta-depleted transplantation in children. Preparation of the TCRbeta library was carried out with unique molecular identifiers. TCRdb used MiXCR to reprocess the PCR reads, holding one entry per CDR3 protein. The repertoire holds roughly 670,000 distinct CDR3 sequences, with roughly 13% as singletons. Sequencing was performed on PBMCs, taken before TCRalphabeta/CD19-depleted stem cell transplant. The receptors were sampled from a girl aged 2-10 years with congenital amegakaryocytic thrombocytopenia, due to receive a stem cell transplant.

As to this clonotype: Since a much larger clone is just one base distant, this may be a read error. The chain uses TRBV25-1 and TRBJ1-3, with D uncertain. The CDR3 extends over 14 amino acids. Germline CDR1 reads MGHDK; CDR2 reads SYGVNS. CDR3 DNA: TGTGCCGGCAGTGGCCCCGGGTCTGGAAACACCATATATTTT. It yields the protein CAGSGPGSGNTIYF.

This clonotype was counted many times. The rearrangement uses TRBV4-1 and TRBJ1-2; 7 bases match TRBD1. This CDR3 is built from 18 residues. CDR1 is MGHRA, CDR2 YSYEKL, per germline. J was trimmed by 6 bases and V by 1 base; bases with no gene match: 17. The CDR3 coding sequence is TGCGCCAGCAGCCAAGGTCATCTCCTTTCGACAGGGCGGGATGGCTACACCTTC. Its translation: CASSQGHLLSTGRDGYTF.

Concerning this clonotype: The junction shows a germline mismatch at one end, possibly a read error. The J gene is TRBJ1-2, the V gene TRBV20-1; TRBD1 matches at 7 bases. CDR1 and CDR2 (germline): DFQATT, SNEGSKA (reference sequence). The CDR3 consists of 12 residues. CDR3 amino acids: CSAYRGGYAYTF. In nucleotides, the CDR3 is TGCAGTGCTTACAGGGGCGGCTATGCCTACACCTTC.

Remarks on this clonotype: Just one base apart from a much larger clone, this may be a read error. Given the absence of the conserved phenylalanine or tryptophan at the CDR3 end, a read error is likely. The rearrangement uses TRBV5-1 and TRBJ2-3; the D is unclear. CDR3 length equals 15 residues. Trimming removed 0 bases from V and 0 bases from J, with 8 bases in between. Per germline, CDR1 SGHRS and CDR2 YFSETQ. CDR3 coding DNA: TGCGCCAGCAGCTTGGAGTTTGGAAGCACAGATACGCAGTATCTT. Protein product: CASSLEFGSTDTQYL.

As to this clonotype: A much larger clone differs from this one at a single base, so this may be a read error. The gene calls are TRBV20-1 and TRBJ2-1; possibly TRBD2 for D (5 bases). Trimming took 4 bases from V and 15 from J, leaving 28 bases between them. The CDR3 loop spans 15 amino acids. The germline V gene has CDR1 DFQATT and CDR2 SNEGSKA (reference sequence). CDR3 nucleotide sequence: TGCAGTGCTATTTCCCAACGGGGTGTATACGAGGAGGCGTTCTTC. Translated: CSAISQRGVYEEAFF.

This clonotype came up many times. The chain carries TRBV10-3 and TRBJ1-4; possibly TRBD1 for D (5 bases). CDR3 length: 14 amino acids. V lost 3 bases, J lost 8 bases, and 13 bases lay in between. Germline-derived CDR1 and CDR2 are ENHRY and SYGVKD. The CDR3 loop is CAISEGQGGEKLFF. CDR3 bases: TGTGCCATCAGTGAAGGGCAGGGCGGCGAAAAACTGTTTTTT.

This clonotype was picked up many times. The chain carries TRBV20-1 and TRBJ2-1; 8 bases are a match to TRBD2. Losses at the gene ends were 7 bases for V and 0 bases for J; bases not matched to a gene: 14. Germline CDR1 is DFQATT and CDR2 is SNEGSKA (reference sequence). The CDR3 extends over 17 amino acids. The CDR3 here is CSVGFPVAGTSYNEQFF. The CDR3 nucleotides are TGCAGTGTTGGGTTCCCAGTAGCGGGAACCTCCTACAATGAGCAGTTCTTC.

There are a few counts of this clonotype. The J gene is TRBJ2-2, the V gene TRBV24-1; the D gene is possibly TRBD1 (5 bases). The ends were cut back, 9 bases at V and 6 bases at J, with 13 bases in the middle. CDR3 size: 13 residues. Germline V gene lookup returns CDR1 KGHDR and CDR2 SFDVKD. In nucleotides, the CDR3 is TGTGCCACCGGAAAGACAGCTCCCGGGGAGCTGTTTTTT. Translated: CATGKTAPGELFF.

The sample holds many counts of this clonotype. V is TRBV20-1 and J is TRBJ2-7; possible D gene TRBD1, 5 bases. The CDR3 is 12 amino acids. Germline CDR1 reads DFQATT; CDR2 reads SNEGSKA (reference sequence). Between the trimmed V and J ends, which lost 0 bases and 6 bases, there was a span of 9 bases. This chain's CDR3 is CSARDGTGEQYF. The CDR3 nucleotides read TGCAGTGCTAGAGATGGAACAGGCGAGCAGTACTTC.

Only a few counts were recorded for this clonotype. This chain connects TRBV5-5 to TRBJ2-7, with 13 bases identical to TRBD2. Germline CDR1 is SGHKS and CDR2 is YYEKEE (reference sequence). The CDR3 spans 18 residues. The junction had 10 bases not matched to a gene; V was cut back by 4 bases and J by 0 bases. The DNA of the CDR3 is TGTGCCAGCAGCACTGGACCGGGACTAGCGGGGCCCTCCTACGAGCAGTACTTC. It translates to CASSTGPGLAGPSYEQYF. Together with reference TRBV5-5 and TRBJ2-7, the CDR3 gives the full variable domain: DAGVTQSPTHLIKTRGQQVTLRCSPISGHKSVSWYQQVLGQGPQFIFQYYEKEERGRGNFPDRFSARQFPNYSSELNVNALLLGDSALYLCASSTGPGLAGPSYEQYFGPGTRLTVT.

This clonotype was detected ten times or more. This chain joins TRBV24-1 and TRBJ2-1; D is possibly TRBD1 (6 bases). This CDR3 has 16 residues. CDR1 KGHDR and CDR2 SFDVKD come from the germline V gene. Trimming removed 0 bases at V and 2 bases at J, with 10 bases between. CDR3 residues: CATSDLTGRPYNEQFF. CDR3 DNA: TGTGCCACCAGTGATTTGACAGGGAGACCCTACAATGAGCAGTTCTTC.

In this sample, this clonotype turned up a few times. J is TRBJ1-1 and V is TRBV10-3; 8 positions agree with TRBD1. The CDR3 length is 14 residues. Trimming took 9 bases from V and 2 from J; bases not matched to a gene: 8. CDR1 is ENHRY, CDR2 SYGVKD, per germline. The CDR3 spells CAMGTGGANTEAFF. The CDR3 DNA is TGTGCCATGGGCACAGGGGGGGCTAACACTGAAGCTTTCTTT.

As regards this clonotype: Relative to the germline gene, one junction end is altered; a read error may explain this. The chain joins TRBV18 to TRBJ2-7, with 11 bases identical to TRBD2. The CDR3 loop spans 15 amino acids. Germline loops: CDR1 KGHSH, CDR2 LQKENI. The CDR3 DNA follows: TGTGCCAGCTCACCAGTACTAGCGGGAGTGAACGAGCAGTCCTTC. It encodes CASSPVLAGVNEQSF.

The rearrangement joins TRBV5-1 to TRBJ2-1; weak D call: TRBD2 (6 bases). V lost 4 bases and J 9 bases, leaving 14 bases between the germline ends. This CDR3 contains 13 residues. CDR1 is SGHRS and CDR2 is YFSETQ in the germline V gene. This CDR3 reads CASSGGMGGEQFF. CDR3 in DNA: TGCGCCAGCAGCGGTGGGATGGGAGGTGAGCAGTTCTTC.

This clonotype was recorded many times. CDR3: CASSPRVEDTQYF. CDR3 coding DNA: TGTGCCAGCAGCCCGAGAGTGGAAGATACGCAGTATTTT. The V and J genes are TRBV7-9 and TRBJ2-3; no definite D call. Germline V gene lookup returns CDR1 SEHNR and CDR2 FQNEAQ (reference sequence). Trimming took 5 bases from V and 5 from J, leaving 11 bases between them. The CDR3 is 13 amino acids.